Below, one TCR beta chain is given with its context. The target antigen is unknown. A much more abundant neighbour one base away suggests this may be a read error. The data were taken from a study of glioma-infiltrating T cells. Study-wide points: Gliomas, especially low-grade, showed above-expected tissue-blood divergence; non-neoplastic patients showed below.

TCR alpha and beta CDR3 regions were amplified from RNA using iRepertoire nested multiplex PCR. For one-step reverse transcription and amplification, 100-400 ng of tissue mRNA or PBMC total RNA was used. Using its own MiXCR run on the multiplex PCR reads, TCRdb lists one record per CDR3 protein. This table holds 160,000 or so distinct CDR3 sequences, around 40% found once. The sequenced sample was glioma tissue, nonneoplastic brain tissue, or PBMCs (not recorded which). The sequence derives from a human donor with low-grade glioma or glioblastoma, undergoing nonglioma brain surgery, or in good health (not recorded which).

The chain's CDR3 is CASSHFLAAGDQETQYF. For the CDR3, the DNA is TGTGCCAGCAGCCATTTTTTGGCAGCGGGAGATCAAGAGACCCAGTACTTC. The chain carries TRBV3-1 and TRBJ2-5; 8 nucleotides line up with TRBD2. Unmatched junction bases numbered 11, after V lost 3 bases and J lost 2 bases. Germline assignment: CDR1 LGHDT and CDR2 YNNKEL (reference sequence). This CDR3 region has 17 residues.